This entry lists 8 T cell receptor beta chains sequenced from one sample in a study of T-cell reconstitution after alpha-beta-depleted transplantation in children listed by TCRdb under 2016. The meaning of the sample's treatment or condition label: allogeneic hematopoietic cell transplantation with graft depleted of TCRalphabeta T cells and CD19 B cells. Library creation used PCR. The reads were generated on an Illumina HiSeq 2500. To normalize quantification of the TCRbeta repertoire, the TCR libraries were built with molecular barcoding that relied on unique molecular identifiers. TCRdb redid the processing of the public reads, applying fastp at Q25 and MiXCR, and retained in-frame beta chains. CDR3 protein sequences are deduplicated, and each keeps its most common genes and DNA. This sample gives fewer than 250,000 distinct CDR3 sequences in total; roughly 8% of them show up just once. The ten largest make up less than 8% of the sample.

Sequencing was performed on PBMCs, mostly from graft donor cells, taken 180 days after TCRalphabeta/CD19-depleted stem cell transplant. These receptors came from a male patient between 10 and 17 years old who had a stem cell transplant for acute lymphoblastic leukemia, so the T cells may come from the graft donor.

This clonotype has ten or more counts. In DNA form, the CDR3 reads TGTGCCAGCAGCCAAAGTTACAATGAGCAGTTCTTC. It codes for CASSQSYNEQFF. The rearrangement links TRBV4-2 to TRBJ2-1, with D unresolved. CDR3 length: 12 residues. Deletions cut 2 bases from V and 4 bases from J, with 3 bases between. CDR1 is LGHNA and CDR2 is YNFKEQ in the germline V gene.

This clonotype has at least ten counts. The chain links TRBV20-1 to TRBJ1-1, with 9 bases matching TRBD1. The germline V gene encodes CDR1 DFQATT and CDR2 SNEGSKA (reference sequence). The length of the CDR3 is 15 residues. After removal of 3 bases from V and 5 bases from J, the junction contained 10 bases not matched to a gene. DNA of the CDR3: TGCAGTGCTAGTTCACCGGGACAGGGAAGAACTGAAGCTTTCTTT. Translation: CSASSPGQGRTEAFF.

The chain recombines TRBV4-3 with TRBJ2-1; 10 bases are shared with TRBD2. The J segment lost 9 bases and the V segment lost 6 bases, leaving 5 bases of the junction unmatched. Germline CDR1 and CDR2: LGHNA and YSLEER. The CDR3 has 13 residues. The CDR3 here is CASRAGGPGEQFF. The CDR3 coding sequence is TGCGCCAGCAGAGCGGGGGGGCCGGGTGAGCAGTTCTTC.

This clonotype was seen repeatedly, ten times or more. This chain uses TRBV4-3 with TRBJ2-3; 9 bases are a match to TRBD2. J lost 5 bases, V lost 0 bases, and 9 bases had no gene match. The CDR3 sequence is 17 residues long. Germline CDR1 and CDR2: LGHNA and YSLEER. The CDR3 here is CASSQEPAGGPGDTQYF. CDR3 sequence (DNA): TGCGCCAGCAGCCAAGAGCCAGCGGGGGGCCCGGGAGATACGCAGTATTTT.

This clonotype was seen repeatedly, ten times or more. The gene calls are TRBV20-1 and TRBJ2-3, with D perhaps assigned TRBD1 or TRBD2 (5 bases each). The germline V gene has CDR1 DFQATT and CDR2 SNEGSKA (reference sequence). Trimming took off 0 bases at V and 1 base at J, with 11 bases between the two ends. This CDR3 has 15 amino acids. CDR3 protein: CSARDRGVGTDTQYF. The DNA for the CDR3 is TGCAGTGCTAGAGATAGGGGAGTGGGCACAGATACGCAGTATTTT.

This clonotype has at least ten counts. The CDR3 bases are TGCAGTGCTAGAGCTCAGGGAAGCAATCAGCCCCAGCATTTT. Amino acid sequence: CSARAQGSNQPQHF. The rearrangement joins TRBV20-1 to TRBJ1-5, with D perhaps matching TRBD1 (5 bases). The CDR3 sequence is 14 residues long. CDR1 is DFQATT, CDR2 SNEGSKA, per germline (reference sequence). Between the trimmed V and J ends, which lost 1 base and 1 base, there was a span of 8 bases.

This clonotype has at least ten counts. This chain links TRBV29-1 with TRBJ1-2; TRBD1 might be the D (5 bases). The length of the CDR3 is 13 residues. Germline assignment: CDR1 SQVTM and CDR2 ANQGSEA. V dropped 4 bases and J dropped 0 bases, with 9 bases sitting between them. The CDR3 spells CSVAPTANYGYTF. CDR3 nucleotide sequence: TGCAGCGTTGCCCCGACAGCTAACTATGGCTACACCTTC.

This clonotype was observed at least ten times. V usage is TRBV4-3 and J usage is TRBJ1-1; 8 bases line up with TRBD1. This CDR3 region has 15 residues. Germline-derived CDR1 and CDR2 are LGHNA and YSLEER. V was clipped by 7 bases and J by 0 bases; unmatched bases: 7. The CDR3: CASTTTGGMNTEAFF. The CDR3 region has the DNA TGCGCCAGCACCACCACAGGGGGGATGAACACTGAAGCTTTCTTT.